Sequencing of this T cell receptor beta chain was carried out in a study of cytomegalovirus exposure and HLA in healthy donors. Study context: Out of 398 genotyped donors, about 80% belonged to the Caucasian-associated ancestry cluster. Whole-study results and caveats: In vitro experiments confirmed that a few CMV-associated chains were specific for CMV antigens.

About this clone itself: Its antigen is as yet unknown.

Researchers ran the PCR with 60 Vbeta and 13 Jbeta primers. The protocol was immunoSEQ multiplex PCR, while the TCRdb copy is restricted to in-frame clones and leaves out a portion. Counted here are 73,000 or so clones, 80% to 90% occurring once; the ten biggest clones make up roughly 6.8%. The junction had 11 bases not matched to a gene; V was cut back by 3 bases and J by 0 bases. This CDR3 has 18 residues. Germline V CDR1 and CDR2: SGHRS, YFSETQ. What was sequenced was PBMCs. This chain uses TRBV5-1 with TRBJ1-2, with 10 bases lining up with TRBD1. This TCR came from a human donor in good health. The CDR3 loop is CASSSFRDRGKANYGYTF. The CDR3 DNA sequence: TGCGCCAGCAGCTCCTTCCGGGACAGGGGAAAAGCTAACTATGGCTACACCTTC.